The source of this T cell receptor (beta chain) is a study of cytomegalovirus exposure and HLA in healthy donors. The study ran its PCR with 60 Vbeta and 13 Jbeta primers. Only in-frame clones appear in the TCRdb table, and some are missing; sequencing was by immunoSEQ multiplex PCR. This table has some 150,000 clones, around four fifths appearing once. The specimen was PBMCs. The TCR sequence derives from a woman aged 50 to 65 in good health and CMV-seronegative.

In DNA form, the CDR3 reads TGTGCCAGCAGCTTTACAGGGGGCGCTGGCGGCTACACCTTC. The encoded protein is CASSFTGGAGGYTF. The chain carries TRBV7-2 and TRBJ1-2; 9 bases align to TRBD1. The germline V gene has CDR1 SGHTA and CDR2 FQGNSA. The V segment lost 3 bases and the J segment 8 bases; nucleotides outside the gene matches: 7. CDR3 length: 14 amino acids.